A single TCR beta chain is shown here with its context. Its antigen is still unknown. The quantity of DNA used in unsorted PBMC replicate PCRs was roughly 300 ng, corresponding to 30,000 or so T cell genomes. Per the authors' pipeline: Filtering of immunoSEQ junctional sequences could not match full-length read filtering. The assay was immunoSEQ multiplex PCR, and TCRdb's table has in-frame clones only and misses some. The V and J calls and clone size come from that table; D and trimming were worked out from the DNA. Here the sample spans approximately 470,000 clones, 70% to 85% being singletons. This sample was taken from a study of shared clonotypes between healthy human individuals. Study-wide results and limits: In having few donors, the study represented limited genetic and exposure-history diversity. Only blood was sampled; tissue repertoires likely differ.

Germline V CDR1 and CDR2: SNHLY, FYNNEI. V shed 10 bases and J 6 bases; nucleotides not matched to a gene: 12. The CDR3 sequence is 15 residues long. J is TRBJ2-1 and V is TRBV2; TRBD2 aligns across 10 bases. Input material: PBMCs. This clonotype was obtained from a middle-aged woman in good health. Some clones in this sample may be carry-over from other donors' samples. The CDR3 sequence is CATQGSSGRANEQFF. The CDR3 DNA reads as TGTGCCACCCAGGGGAGCAGCGGGAGGGCCAATGAGCAGTTCTTC.